Shown below are 21 T cell receptor beta chains from a single sample sequenced in a study of T cells in Graves' hyperthyroidism and ophthalmopathy. RNA transcripts were the template for amplifying TCR beta CDR3 regions. The primer set for the first-round RT-PCR of the TCR CDR3 was HTBI. TCRdb passed the multiplex PCR reads through MiXCR, listing each CDR3 protein once. The repertoire holds some 500,000 distinct CDR3 sequences, with approximately 24% as singletons. Sequencing was done on a sample of blood. All receptors derive from a woman aged 30 to 39 with Graves' ophthalmopathy.

This clonotype showed up many times. The CDR3 nucleotides are TGTGCCAGCAGCCAACAGGGGGCGAGCACCGGGGAGCTGTTTTTT. Amino acid sequence: CASSQQGASTGELFF. The chain links TRBV2 to TRBJ2-2; the match to TRBD1 covers 9 bases. From germline, CDR1 is SNHLY and CDR2 FYNNEI. The CDR3 extends over 15 amino acids. Losses at the gene ends were 6 bases for V and 4 bases for J; bases not matched to a gene: 6.

In the case of this clonotype: Just one base apart from a much larger clone, this may be a read error. V gene TRBV20-1 combines with J gene TRBJ2-7; D is unresolved. Germline V gives CDR1 DFQATT, CDR2 SNEGSKA (reference sequence). Between the trimmed V and J ends, which lost 3 bases and 9 bases, there was a span of 18 bases. The CDR3 totals 13 residues. CDR3 DNA: TGCAGTGCTAGGATGACAACTATGATAGGGCAGTACTTC. This codes for CSARMTTMIGQYF.

This chain connects TRBV28 to TRBJ2-6; 10 nucleotides agree with TRBD1. The trim removed 8 bases at V and 2 bases at J, leaving 9 bases unmatched. Germline V gene lookup returns CDR1 MDHEN and CDR2 SYDVKM. This CDR3 spans 17 amino acids. CDR3 sequence reads: CASGGGQGNTGANVLTF. The DNA for the CDR3 is TGTGCCAGCGGCGGGGGACAGGGGAATACTGGGGCCAACGTCCTGACTTTC.

This clonotype occurred a few times. The rearrangement uses TRBV19 and TRBJ2-2; D is uncertain. Looked up from germline, CDR1 is LNHDA and CDR2 is SQIVND (reference sequence). V was cut by 7 bases and J by 4 bases, with 7 bases left in between. This CDR3 spans 12 amino acids. As DNA, the CDR3 is TGTGCCAGTACAAGCGCCACCGGGGAGCTGTTTTTT. It codes for CASTSATGELFF. Full variable domain (outside the CDR3, taken from reference TRBV19 and TRBJ2-2): DGGITQSPKYLFRKEGQNVTLSCEQNLNHDAMYWYRQDPGQGLRLIYYSQIVNDFQKGDIAEGYSVSREKKESFPLTVTSAQKNPTAFYLCASTSATGELFFGEGSRLTVL.

Ten or more counts support this clonotype. This chain joins TRBV6-1 and TRBJ1-1, with D perhaps matching TRBD1 (6 bases). Germline V gives CDR1 MNHNS, CDR2 SASEGT. The CDR3 runs 14 residues. The V end lost 10 bases, the J end lost 4 bases, and 19 bases lay between the germline ends. This CDR3 reads CATNPEGGGTEAFF. The CDR3 DNA follows: TGTGCCACGAACCCTGAGGGGGGAGGCACTGAAGCTTTCTTT.

J is TRBJ2-7 and V is TRBV20-1; D ambiguous. The CDR3 spans 12 residues. V was pared by 6 bases and J by 7 bases, with 16 bases between. Germline-derived CDR1 and CDR2 are DFQATT and SNEGSKA (reference sequence). The CDR3 here is CSAPSPAREQYF. In nucleotides, the CDR3 is TGCAGTGCCCCTTCCCCGGCACGGGAGCAGTACTTC.

In its sample, this clonotype was seen many times. DNA for the CDR3: TGTGCCAGCAGTTACTCTGGGGGCCTCGGCTACACCTTC. Translating it yields CASSYSGGLGYTF. The J gene is TRBJ1-2, the V gene TRBV6-5, with D possibly matching TRBD1 (6 bases). V was trimmed by 0 bases and J by 8 bases, leaving 10 bases between them. Germline V gene data show CDR1 as MNHEY and CDR2 as SVGAGI. This CDR3 spans 13 amino acids.

V gene TRBV4-1 combines with J gene TRBJ1-2; a possible D gene is TRBD1 (5 bases). The CDR3 has 17 amino acids. Germline values: CDR1 MGHRA, CDR2 YSYEKL. Trimming shortened V by 3 bases and J by 1 base, and 18 bases separated the two germline ends. Here the CDR3 reads CASSHSPGRGYNYGYTF. CDR3 coding DNA: TGCGCCAGCAGCCATAGTCCGGGGCGGGGATATAACTATGGCTACACCTTC.

The sample holds many counts of this clonotype. The rearrangement joins TRBV12-3 or TRBV12-4 to TRBJ2-7; 7 bases align to TRBD1. The CDR3 is 14 residues long. Trimming at V came to 7 bases and at J to 0 bases, leaving 6 bases not matched to a gene. CDR3 loop: CASNLDRSSYEQYF. CDR3 DNA sequence: TGTGCCAGCAATTTGGACAGGAGCTCCTACGAGCAGTACTTC.

This clonotype has a count of ten or more. The chain recombines TRBV7-3 with TRBJ1-5, with TRBD1 matching 8 bases. The V and J ends lost 3 bases and 5 bases, in that order; junction bases with no gene match: 3. CDR3 length equals 14 residues. Germline assignment: CDR1 SGHTA and CDR2 FQGTGA. The CDR3 region has the DNA TGTGCCAGCAGCTTCCAGGGGGCCCATCAGCCCCAGCATTTT. This translates into CASSFQGAHQPQHF.

This clonotype occurred a few times. Written as DNA, the CDR3 is TGTGCCAGCAGCTCCCAGGGAGCTGGAAACACCATATATTTT. It specifies CASSSQGAGNTIYF. V and J are TRBV11-2 and TRBJ1-3; the D gene is possibly TRBD1 (5 bases). Germline V gives CDR1 SGHAT, CDR2 FQNNGV. V was shortened by 4 bases and J by 2 bases, with 9 bases between the two germline ends. The CDR3 runs 14 residues.

The chain has TRBV6-1 and TRBJ1-5, with 9 nucleotides matching TRBD1. This CDR3 comprises 19 residues. The germline V gene encodes CDR1 MNHNS and CDR2 SASEGT. Trimming at V came to 3 bases and at J to 0 bases, leaving 12 bases not matched to a gene. This CDR3 is CASSDHRDRVLYSNQPQHF. The CDR3 DNA is TGTGCCAGCAGTGATCACCGGGACAGGGTCCTTTATAGCAATCAGCCCCAGCATTTT.

The chain employs TRBV5-1 and TRBJ1-5; D might be TRBD1 (6 bases). CDR1 is SGHRS and CDR2 is YFSETQ in the germline V gene. The CDR3 contains 15 residues. V was pared by 5 bases and J by 6 bases, with 18 bases between. CDR3 region: CASRKRWGAGQPQHF. CDR3 DNA sequence: TGCGCCAGCAGAAAACGCTGGGGGGCTGGTCAGCCCCAGCATTTT.

On this clonotype itself: This may be a read error, as it is one base from a much larger clone. V gene TRBV6-1 combines with J gene TRBJ1-5; D is unclear. Trimming stripped 7 bases from V and 2 bases from J, with 12 bases between. CDR3 length: 14 residues. Per germline, CDR1 MNHNS and CDR2 SASEGT. CDR3 sequence reads: CASTPGRGNQPQHF. In DNA form, the CDR3 reads TGTGCCAGCACCCCTGGGCGGGGCAATCAGCCCCAGCATTTT.

This clonotype was seen more than once but under ten times. DNA for the CDR3: TGTGCCAGCGATACGGGACAGGGAAACACCGGGGAGCTGTTTTTT. It encodes CASDTGQGNTGELFF. This chain joins TRBV11-2 and TRBJ2-2; 9 bases match TRBD1. The J segment lost 2 bases and the V segment lost 8 bases, leaving 6 bases of the junction unmatched. The length of the CDR3 is 15 residues. Per the germline V gene, CDR1 is SGHAT and CDR2 is FQNNGV.

In this sample, this clonotype turned up many times. The chain employs TRBV19 and TRBJ1-1; 7 nucleotides line up with TRBD1. CDR1 and CDR2 from the germline V gene are LNHDA and SQIVND (reference sequence). Germline trimming cut 10 bases from V and 0 bases from J; bases unmatched to any gene: 8. The CDR3 consists of 14 residues. CDR3: CATWPGQVNTEAFF. The CDR3 region has the DNA TGTGCCACCTGGCCCGGACAGGTGAACACTGAAGCTTTCTTT.

This clonotype has at least ten counts. The rearrangement uses TRBV20-1 and TRBJ2-5; D gene uncertain. The ends were cut back, 0 bases at V and 1 base at J, with 12 bases in the middle. The CDR3 spans 15 residues. Germline V CDR1 and CDR2: DFQATT, SNEGSKA (reference sequence). As DNA, the CDR3 is TGCAGTGCTAGAGATGGGGTTACGGGCCAAGAGACCCAGTACTTC. Translated: CSARDGVTGQETQYF.

This clonotype has a handful of counts. The chain combines TRBV6-2 or TRBV6-3 with TRBJ1-5; 7 bases map to TRBD1. CDR1 is MNHEY, CDR2 SVGEGT, per germline. After removal of 6 bases from V and 6 bases from J, the junction contained 14 bases not matched to a gene. This CDR3 comprises 16 residues. CDR3: CASSRIMTGSSQPQHF. CDR3 in DNA: TGTGCCAGCAGCCGTATAATGACAGGGTCGAGTCAGCCCCAGCATTTT.

In this sample, this clonotype turned up many times. The chain uses TRBV19 and TRBJ1-1; a possible D gene is TRBD1 (5 bases). Per germline, CDR1 LNHDA and CDR2 SQIVND (reference sequence). Trimming removed 4 bases at V and 8 bases at J, with 11 bases between. This CDR3 is built from 12 residues. CDR3 in DNA: TGTGCCAGTAGTACTTCGGGACCGGAAGCTTTCTTT. Translated, it gives CASSTSGPEAFF.

This chain joins TRBV18 and TRBJ2-7, with 12 bases matching TRBD1. The CDR3 is 15 residues long. The trim removed 6 bases at V and 8 bases at J, leaving 11 bases unmatched. Germline V gives CDR1 KGHSH, CDR2 LQKENI. For the CDR3, the DNA is TGTGCCAGCTCGCTAGGCGGGACAGGGGGCCGACAGCAGTACTTC. Translating it yields CASSLGGTGGRQQYF.

This clonotype was seen repeatedly, ten times or more. The chain couples TRBV6-1 to TRBJ2-7; 8 bases match TRBD1. This CDR3 comprises 15 residues. The germline V gene has CDR1 MNHNS and CDR2 SASEGT. V was pared by 2 bases and J by 3 bases, with 6 bases of the junction left unmatched. CDR3 loop: CASSERTGRNYEQYF. For the CDR3, the DNA is TGTGCCAGCAGTGAACGGACAGGGAGGAACTACGAGCAGTACTTC.